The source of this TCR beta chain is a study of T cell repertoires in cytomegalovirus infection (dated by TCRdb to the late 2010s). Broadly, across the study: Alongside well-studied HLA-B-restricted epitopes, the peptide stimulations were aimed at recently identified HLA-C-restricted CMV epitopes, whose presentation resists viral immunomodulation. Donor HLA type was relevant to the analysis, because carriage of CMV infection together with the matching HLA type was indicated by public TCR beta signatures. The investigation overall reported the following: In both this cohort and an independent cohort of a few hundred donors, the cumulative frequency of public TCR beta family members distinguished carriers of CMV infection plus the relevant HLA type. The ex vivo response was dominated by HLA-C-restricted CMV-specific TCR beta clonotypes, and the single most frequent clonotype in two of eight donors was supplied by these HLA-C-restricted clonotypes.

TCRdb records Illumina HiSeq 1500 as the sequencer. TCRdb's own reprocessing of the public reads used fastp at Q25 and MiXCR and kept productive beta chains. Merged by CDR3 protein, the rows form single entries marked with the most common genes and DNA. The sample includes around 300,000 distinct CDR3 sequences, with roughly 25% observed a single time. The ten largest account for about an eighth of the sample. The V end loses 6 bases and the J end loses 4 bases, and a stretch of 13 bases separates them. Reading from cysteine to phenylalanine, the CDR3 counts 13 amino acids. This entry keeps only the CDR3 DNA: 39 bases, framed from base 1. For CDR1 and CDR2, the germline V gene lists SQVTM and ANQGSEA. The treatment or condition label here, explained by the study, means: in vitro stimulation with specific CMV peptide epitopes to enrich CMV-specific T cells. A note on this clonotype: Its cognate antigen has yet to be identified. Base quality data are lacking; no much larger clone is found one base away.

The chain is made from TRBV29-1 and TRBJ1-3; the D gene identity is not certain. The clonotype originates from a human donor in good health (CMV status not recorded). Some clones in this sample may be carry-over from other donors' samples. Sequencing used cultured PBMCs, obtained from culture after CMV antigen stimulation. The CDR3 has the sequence CSVIPLGGNTIYF. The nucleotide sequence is TGCAGCGTCATACCCCTCGGCGGAAACACCATATATTTT.